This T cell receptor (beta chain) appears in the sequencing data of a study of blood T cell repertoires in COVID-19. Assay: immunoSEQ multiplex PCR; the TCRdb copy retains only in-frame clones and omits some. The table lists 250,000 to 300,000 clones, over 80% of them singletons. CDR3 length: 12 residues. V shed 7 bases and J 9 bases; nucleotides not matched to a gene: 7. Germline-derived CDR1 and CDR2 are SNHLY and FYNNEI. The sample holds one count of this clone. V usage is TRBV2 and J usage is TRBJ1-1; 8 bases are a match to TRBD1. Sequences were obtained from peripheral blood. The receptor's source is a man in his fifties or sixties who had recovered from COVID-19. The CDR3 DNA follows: TGTGCCAGCAATGCGGACAGGGCAAAAGCTTTCTTT. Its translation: CASNADRAKAFF.